Presented here are 4 T cell receptor beta chains from one specimen sequenced in a study of blood T cell repertoires in COVID-19. The protocol was immunoSEQ multiplex PCR, while the TCRdb copy is restricted to in-frame clones and leaves out a portion. The top ten hold around 1.9% of the sample, which has around 140,000 clones, around 90% seen once. The sequencing input was peripheral blood. The receptors stem from a man in his sixties or seventies with acute or convalescent COVID-19.

The V call is TRBV6-5, the J call TRBJ1-1; tentative D call: TRBD1 (6 bases). The CDR3 loop spans 13 amino acids. The ends were cut back, 7 bases at V and 5 bases at J, with 14 bases in the middle. CDR1 MNHEY and CDR2 SVGAGI come from the germline V gene. The CDR3 bases are TGTGCCAGCACCCGGGGGGGGGCGACTGAAGCTTTCTTT. Protein sequence: CASTRGGATEAFF.

The chain links TRBV10-3 to TRBJ1-6, with 7 positions matching TRBD1. The germline CDR1 and CDR2 sequences are ENHRY and SYGVKD. After removal of 3 bases from V and 14 bases from J, the junction contained 7 bases not matched to a gene. The CDR3 is 13 amino acids. The DNA of the CDR3 is TGTGCCATCAGTGAACAGGGGAATTCGGCCCTCCACTTT. It codes for CAISEQGNSALHF.

This clone was detected only a few times. The gene calls are TRBV6-5 and TRBJ1-2, with D hard to call. Trimming cost V 2 bases and J 7 bases, with 11 bases left between them. The V gene's germline CDR1 is MNHEY and CDR2 SVGAGI. The CDR3 loop spans 13 amino acids. The CDR3 DNA sequence: TGTGCCAGCAGTTACGAGGGATTGAGTGGCTACACCTTC. It specifies CASSYEGLSGYTF.

V gene TRBV2 combines with J gene TRBJ2-5; D unresolved. Between the trimmed V and J ends, which lost 6 bases and 7 bases, there was a span of 9 bases. CDR3 length equals 11 residues. Germline loops: CDR1 SNHLY, CDR2 FYNNEI. The CDR3 protein is CASSDRGTQYF. The CDR3 DNA is TGTGCCAGCAGCGACCGAGGGACCCAGTACTTC.